The 25 T cell receptor beta chains below were found in one sample sequenced in a study of blood T cell repertoires in COVID-19. The method was immunoSEQ multiplex PCR; TCRdb's version includes in-frame clones alone and lacks a portion of them. Here the sample spans 200,000 to 250,000 clones, 75% to 90% being singletons. Sequences were obtained from peripheral blood. Receptors were obtained from a woman aged 70-85 years with active or convalescent COVID-19.

This chain joins TRBV20-1 and TRBJ2-7; 7 bases align to TRBD2. Germline CDR1 DFQATT, CDR2 SNEGSKA (reference sequence). The CDR3 contains 10 residues. The J segment lost 4 bases and the V segment lost 6 bases, leaving 0 bases of the junction unmatched. The CDR3 bases are TGCAGTGCAGCGGGATACGAGCAGTACTTC. This sequence encodes CSAAGYEQYF.

CDR3: CASSFPQRWDEQYF. The CDR3 DNA reads as TGTGCCAGCAGCTTTCCCCAGCGCTGGGACGAGCAGTACTTC. The chain links TRBV7-2 to TRBJ2-7; D ambiguous. The V end lost 3 bases, the J end lost 5 bases, and 14 bases lay between the germline ends. The CDR3 spans 14 residues. The V gene's germline CDR1 is SGHTA and CDR2 FQGNSA.

The chain uses TRBV11-2 and TRBJ1-1; a weak D match, TRBD1 (6 bases). V shed 4 bases and J shed 5 bases, with 14 bases lying between them. Per germline, CDR1 SGHAT and CDR2 FQNNGV. The CDR3 contains 14 residues. CDR3 DNA: TGTGCCAGCAGCTCCTGGGGGGGGCTGACTGAAGCTTTCTTT. As protein: CASSSWGGLTEAFF.

The chain joins TRBV9 to TRBJ2-2; TRBD1 matches at 7 bases. The CDR3 is 17 amino acids. Trimming cost V 0 bases and J 6 bases; bases outside gene matches: 11. The V gene's germline CDR1 is SGDLS and CDR2 YYNGEE. The CDR3 loop is CASSVVSGQGVPGELFF. In DNA, the CDR3 is TGTGCCAGCAGCGTAGTTTCGGGGCAGGGGGTCCCCGGGGAGCTGTTTTTT.

The rearrangement links TRBV28 to TRBJ1-2; the match to TRBD1 covers 8 bases. With V trimmed by 3 bases and J by 2 bases, 5 bases remained unmatched. This CDR3 comprises 15 residues. Germline loops: CDR1 MDHEN, CDR2 SYDVKM. The CDR3 sequence: CASSFVAGGNYGYTF. CDR3 bases: TGTGCCAGCAGTTTTGTGGCAGGGGGCAACTATGGCTACACCTTC.

The chain joins TRBV10-3 to TRBJ2-6, with 8 bases fitting TRBD2. V was clipped by 6 bases and J by 0 bases; unmatched bases: 10. CDR1 and CDR2 from the germline V gene are ENHRY and SYGVKD. The CDR3 is 18 residues long. This chain's CDR3 is CAIRPDKRENSGANVLTF. In nucleotides, the CDR3 is TGTGCCATCAGGCCCGATAAGCGGGAGAACTCTGGGGCCAACGTCCTGACTTTC.

A single count supports this clone. The J gene is TRBJ2-1, the V gene TRBV9; perhaps TRBD1 as D (5 bases). This CDR3 has 18 amino acids. Germline V gene lookup returns CDR1 SGDLS and CDR2 YYNGEE. The V gene lost 3 bases and the J gene lost 1 base, with 20 bases spanning the gap. CDR3 DNA sequence: TGTGCCAGCAGCGCCGGCAGTGATTCGGCAGGGTCCTACAATGAGCAGTTCTTC. As protein: CASSAGSDSAGSYNEQFF. The whole variable domain, filled in from reference TRBV9 and TRBJ2-1, reads DSGVTQTPKHLITATGQRVTLRCSPRSGDLSVYWYQQSLDQGLQFLIQYYNGEERAKGNILERFSAQQFPDLHSELNLSSLELGDSALYFCASSAGSDSAGSYNEQFFGPGTRLTVL.

V usage is TRBV12-3 or TRBV12-4 and J usage is TRBJ1-2; possibly TRBD1 for D (6 bases). Between the trimmed V and J ends, which lost 7 bases and 4 bases, there was a span of 13 bases. This CDR3 spans 13 amino acids. The CDR3 spells CASKDSRPYGYTF. Written as DNA, the CDR3 is TGTGCCAGCAAGGACAGCAGGCCCTATGGCTACACCTTC.

The J gene is TRBJ2-7, the V gene TRBV10-3; TRBD2 matches at 14 bases. This CDR3 has 15 residues. Trimming took 5 bases from V and 4 from J; bases not matched to a gene: 4. CDR1 and CDR2 from the germline V gene are ENHRY and SYGVKD. CDR3 protein: CAISRGTSGSYEQYF. DNA for the CDR3: TGTGCCATCAGTCGGGGGACTAGCGGGAGTTACGAGCAGTACTTC.

In this sample, this clone turned up a few times. J is TRBJ2-7 and V is TRBV9; 7 bases are a match to TRBD1. Losses at the gene ends were 0 bases for V and 3 bases for J; bases not matched to a gene: 6. Germline CDR1 SGDLS, CDR2 YYNGEE. The CDR3 has 15 residues. In DNA, the CDR3 is TGTGCCAGCAGCGTAGGACAGGGCCAAATCTACGAGCAGTACTTC. Amino acid sequence: CASSVGQGQIYEQYF.

This chain uses TRBV5-1 with TRBJ2-3; 9 bases are a match to TRBD1. The CDR3 has 17 residues. Per the germline V gene, CDR1 is SGHRS and CDR2 is YFSETQ. With V trimmed by 3 bases and J by 4 bases, 12 bases remained unmatched. CDR3: CASSSLTGTGTPDTQYF. As DNA, the CDR3 is TGCGCCAGCAGCTCGCTAACCGGGACAGGGACCCCAGATACGCAGTATTTT.

The genes are TRBV5-4 and TRBJ1-1; TRBD1 matches 9 bases. V lost 4 bases, J lost 1 base, and 8 bases stayed unmatched. Germline V lookup: CDR1 SGHNT, CDR2 YYREEE (reference sequence). The CDR3 is made up of 16 amino acids. In nucleotides, the CDR3 is TGTGCCAGCAGCCGCGGGACAGGGTGGGAGAACACTGAAGCTTTCTTT. This codes for CASSRGTGWENTEAFF.

The V call is TRBV6-6, the J call TRBJ2-3; the D gene is possibly TRBD2 (5 bases). The ends were cut back, 0 bases at V and 7 bases at J, with 11 bases in the middle. The CDR3 length is 14 residues. Germline assignment: CDR1 MNHNY and CDR2 SVGAGI (reference sequence). The CDR3 spells CASSYSRAAYTQYF. The CDR3 bases are TGTGCCAGCAGTTACTCGAGGGCGGCTTATACGCAGTATTTT.

V gene TRBV15 combines with J gene TRBJ2-1; 7 nucleotides agree with TRBD1. Germline CDR1 reads LNHNV; CDR2 reads YYDKDF (reference sequence). V lost 3 bases to trimming and J lost 4 bases; unmatched junction nucleotides: 9. The CDR3 extends over 16 amino acids. The DNA of the CDR3 is TGTGCCACCAGCAGGGACCCCGGGACAGAATACAATGAGCAGTTCTTC. Translation gives CATSRDPGTEYNEQFF.

This clone was detected once. DNA for the CDR3: TGTGCCACCAGTGATCCTAGGACTAGCGGAGAGACCCAGTACTTC. This encodes CATSDPRTSGETQYF. The rearrangement uses TRBV24-1 and TRBJ2-5; the match to TRBD2 covers 10 bases. Germline V gene data show CDR1 as KGHDR and CDR2 as SFDVKD. J lost 4 bases, V lost 3 bases, and 4 bases had no gene match. This CDR3 spans 15 amino acids.

This chain uses TRBV7-2 with TRBJ2-2, with 9 bases matching TRBD2. The CDR3 runs 16 residues. Trimming took 5 bases from V and 4 from J; bases not matched to a gene: 8. Germline CDR1 reads SGHTA; CDR2 reads FQGNSA. CDR3 protein: CASSPPTSGATGELFF. DNA for the CDR3: TGTGCCAGCAGCCCCCCGACTAGCGGAGCCACCGGGGAGCTGTTTTTT.

V is TRBV11-3 and J is TRBJ1-3, with 9 bases matching TRBD1. V was pared by 5 bases and J by 0 bases, with 17 bases of the junction left unmatched. This CDR3 is built from 20 residues. The V gene's germline CDR1 is SGHNT and CDR2 YENEEA. For the CDR3, the DNA is TGTGCCAGCAGCCCTCTGGGGGGACAGGGATTTGGGGGCTCTGGAAACACCATATATTTT. Its translation: CASSPLGGQGFGGSGNTIYF. Variable domain in full (rest from reference TRBV11-3 and TRBJ1-3): EAGVVQSPRYKIIEKKQPVAFWCNPISGHNTLYWYLQNLGQGPELLIRYENEEAVDDSQLPKDRFSAERLKGVDSTLKIQPAELGDSAVYLCASSPLGGQGFGGSGNTIYFGEGSWLTVV.

This chain uses TRBV30 with TRBJ2-2; the D gene is possibly TRBD1 (6 bases). V gave up 1 base and J gave up 8 bases, with 11 bases separating them. The CDR3 runs 13 residues. The germline V gene encodes CDR1 GTSNPN and CDR2 SVGIG (reference sequence). The CDR3 DNA reads TGTGCCTGGAGTGCCCTCCAGGGGGGGGAGCTGTTTTTT. Protein: CAWSALQGGELFF.

The table lists this clone with a count of one. This chain connects TRBV7-8 to TRBJ1-4, with 10 positions matching TRBD1. The trim removed 5 bases at V and 8 bases at J, leaving 8 bases unmatched. The length of the CDR3 is 15 residues. The germline gives CDR1 SGHVS, CDR2 FQNEAQ. CDR3 region: CASSIRQGAGEKLFF. As DNA, the CDR3 is TGTGCCAGCAGCATCCGACAGGGGGCGGGGGAAAAACTGTTTTTT.

This clone has more than one count but fewer than ten. The gene calls are TRBV12-3 or TRBV12-4 and TRBJ1-3; D not resolved. The V end lost 4 bases, the J end lost 9 bases, and 7 bases lay between the germline ends. There are 11 residues in the CDR3. This CDR3 is CASSWAGTIYF. CDR3 nucleotides: TGTGCCAGCAGTTGGGCCGGCACCATATATTTT.

The table lists this clone with a count of one. The chain uses TRBV4-3 and TRBJ1-6, with D tentatively TRBD1 (6 bases). This CDR3 spans 16 amino acids. Germline CDR1 is LGHNA and CDR2 is YSLEER. Trimming removed 0 bases at V and 9 bases at J, with 15 bases between. The chain's CDR3 is CASSQEAGGDGSPLHF. The CDR3 DNA reads TGCGCCAGCAGCCAAGAAGCGGGGGGCGACGGTTCACCCCTCCACTTT.

The CDR3 region is CASSSQGLGEAFF. In DNA form, the CDR3 reads TGTGCCAGCAGCTCCCAGGGGCTGGGTGAAGCTTTCTTT. The chain links TRBV11-3 to TRBJ1-1; TRBD1 is a possible D gene (6 bases). Germline V lookup: CDR1 SGHNT, CDR2 YENEEA. The CDR3 consists of 13 residues. Trimming shortened V by 4 bases and J by 7 bases, and 13 bases separated the two germline ends.

The rearrangement joins TRBV5-8 to TRBJ1-5; weak D call: TRBD1 (6 bases). This CDR3 region has 17 residues. Germline V gene sequence: CDR1 SGHTS, CDR2 YDEGEE. V was shortened by 3 bases and J by 0 bases, with 16 bases between the two germline ends. The CDR3: CASSSGHSTYSNQPQHF. The DNA of the CDR3 is TGTGCCAGCAGCTCGGGACACTCCACATATAGCAATCAGCCCCAGCATTTT.

Comment on this clone: Other DNA sequences in the same sample also yield this CDR3. V usage is TRBV30 and J usage is TRBJ2-7; possible D gene TRBD2, 5 bases. Trimming removed 1 base from V and 2 bases from J, with 6 bases in between. The CDR3 has 12 residues. CDR1 GTSNPN and CDR2 SVGIG come from the germline V gene (reference sequence). CDR3 nucleotide sequence: TGTGCCTGGAGTGGAGGGCCCTACGAGCAGTACTTC. Translating it yields CAWSGGPYEQYF.

The chain combines TRBV7-2 with TRBJ2-7, with D perhaps TRBD1 (5 bases). This CDR3 has 14 residues. The V end lost 2 bases, the J end lost 4 bases, and 12 bases lay between the germline ends. CDR1 and CDR2 (germline): SGHTA, FQGNSA. The CDR3 DNA sequence: TGTGCCAGCAGCTTATCAGGGCTCGGGTACGAGCAGTACTTC. Protein: CASSLSGLGYEQYF.